The entry that follows covers one TCR beta chain sequence. What it binds is unknown. With 0 bases removed from V and 4 bases from J, the gap between germline ends came to 6 bases. From germline, CDR1 is WNHNN and CDR2 SYGVQD (reference sequence). The CDR3 spans 13 residues. The sample originates from a study of cytomegalovirus exposure and HLA in healthy donors. Study-wide findings and caveats: In an earlier analysis, about 90% or about 30%: the productive usage of most TCR beta V segments.

It was with 60 Vbeta and 13 Jbeta primers that the PCR ran. TCRdb keeps only in-frame clones here, not all; method: immunoSEQ multiplex PCR. The sample has 150,000 to 200,000 clones; around 75% are singletons. What was sequenced was PBMCs. The rearrangement links TRBV10-1 to TRBJ1-2; D might be TRBD1 (5 bases). This TCR was sampled from a male donor in good health and CMV-seronegative. DNA for the CDR3: TGCGCCAGCAGTGAGTCGGGGCTCTATGGCTACACCTTC. This translates into CASSESGLYGYTF.